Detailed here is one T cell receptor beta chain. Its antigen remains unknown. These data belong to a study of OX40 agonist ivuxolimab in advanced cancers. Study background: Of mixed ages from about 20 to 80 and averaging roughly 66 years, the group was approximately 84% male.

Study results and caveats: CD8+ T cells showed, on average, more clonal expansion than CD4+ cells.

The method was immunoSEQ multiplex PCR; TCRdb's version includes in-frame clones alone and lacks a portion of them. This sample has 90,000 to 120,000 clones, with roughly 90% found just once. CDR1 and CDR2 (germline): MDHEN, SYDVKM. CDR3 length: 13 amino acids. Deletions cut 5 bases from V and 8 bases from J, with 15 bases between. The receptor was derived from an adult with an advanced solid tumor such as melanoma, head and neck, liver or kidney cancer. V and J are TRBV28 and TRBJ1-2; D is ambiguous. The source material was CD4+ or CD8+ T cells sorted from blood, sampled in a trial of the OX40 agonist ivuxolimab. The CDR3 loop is CASSGPATGGYTF. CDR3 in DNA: TGTGCCAGCAGTGGTCCAGCCACCGGGGGCTACACCTTC.